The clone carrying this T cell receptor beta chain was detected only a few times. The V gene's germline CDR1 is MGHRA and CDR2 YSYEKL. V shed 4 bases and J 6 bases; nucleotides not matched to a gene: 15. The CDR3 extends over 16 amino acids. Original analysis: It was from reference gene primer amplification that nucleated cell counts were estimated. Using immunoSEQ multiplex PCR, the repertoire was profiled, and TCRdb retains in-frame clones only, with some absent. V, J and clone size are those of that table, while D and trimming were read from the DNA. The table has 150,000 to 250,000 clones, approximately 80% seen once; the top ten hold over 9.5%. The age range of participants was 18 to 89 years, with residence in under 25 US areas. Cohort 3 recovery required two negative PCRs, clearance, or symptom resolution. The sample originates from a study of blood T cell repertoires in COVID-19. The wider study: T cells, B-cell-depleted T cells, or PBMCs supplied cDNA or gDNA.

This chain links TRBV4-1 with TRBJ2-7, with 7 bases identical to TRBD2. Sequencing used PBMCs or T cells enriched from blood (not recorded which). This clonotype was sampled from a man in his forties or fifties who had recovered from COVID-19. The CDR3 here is CASSPRLAGGPGEQYF. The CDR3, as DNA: TGCGCCAGCAGCCCACGTTTAGCGGGCGGCCCGGGCGAGCAGTACTTC.